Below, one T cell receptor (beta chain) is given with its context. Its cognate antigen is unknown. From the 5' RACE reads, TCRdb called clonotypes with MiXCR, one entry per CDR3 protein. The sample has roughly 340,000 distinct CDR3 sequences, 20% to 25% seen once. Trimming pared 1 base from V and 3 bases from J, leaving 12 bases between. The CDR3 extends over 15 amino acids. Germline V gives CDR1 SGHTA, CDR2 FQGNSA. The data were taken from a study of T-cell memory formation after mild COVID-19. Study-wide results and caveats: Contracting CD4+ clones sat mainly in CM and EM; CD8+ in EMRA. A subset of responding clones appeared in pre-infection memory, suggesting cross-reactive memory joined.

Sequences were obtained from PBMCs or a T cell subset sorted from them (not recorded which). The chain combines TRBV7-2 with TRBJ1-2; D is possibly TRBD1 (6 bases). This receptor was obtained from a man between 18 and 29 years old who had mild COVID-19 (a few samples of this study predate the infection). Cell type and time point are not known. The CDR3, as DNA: TGTGCCAGCAGCTTAGTGCCGGGGGCGGACTATGGCTACACCTTC. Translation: CASSLVPGADYGYTF. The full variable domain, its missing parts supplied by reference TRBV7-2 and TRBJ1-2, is GAGVSQSPSNKVTEKGKDVELRCDPISGHTALYWYRQSLGQGLEFLIYFQGNSAPDKSGLPSDRFSAERTGGSVSTLTIQRTQQEDSAVYLCASSLVPGADYGYTFGSGTRLTVV.